Included here is one T cell receptor beta chain sequence, with context. Its matching antigen is unknown. This specimen comes from a study of shared clonotypes between healthy human individuals. The CDR3 sequence is 13 residues long. Germline lookup yields CDR1 SGHNT and CDR2 YYREEE (reference sequence). Trimming stripped 3 bases from V and 5 bases from J, with 9 bases between. It was CD45RO-negative cells, positively selected for CCR7, that made up naive CD8 cells, with terminally differentiated effector memory CD45RA+ cells excluded. Study donors comprised healthy, HIV-negative adults devoid of recent acute infection or vaccination. The donor cohort consisted entirely of Caucasian adults residing in Nashville, Tennessee. Whole-study results and caveats: The genetic and exposure-history diversity represented was limited by few donors.

It was roughly 210 ng DNA, 33,000 or so T cell genomes, that sorted-subset replicate PCRs used. The data were produced by immunoSEQ multiplex PCR, yet TCRdb's version contains in-frame clones alone and is incomplete. The sample consists of about 820,000 clones, 85% to 95% of them appearing once. Input material: naive CD8+ T cells sorted from blood. This clonotype was obtained from a man aged 25 to 40 in good health. This chain connects TRBV5-4 to TRBJ2-1; the D gene could be TRBD1 or TRBD2 (5 bases each). The CDR3 DNA reads TGTGCCAGCAGCTATGGGACCAACAATGAGCAGTTCTTC. Its translation is CASSYGTNNEQFF. The whole variable domain, filled in from reference TRBV5-4 and TRBJ2-1, reads ETGVTQSPTHLIKTRGQQVTLRCSSQSGHNTVSWYQQALGQGPQFIFQYYREEENGRGNFPPRFSGLQFPNYSSELNVNALELDDSALYLCASSYGTNNEQFFGPGTRLTVL.